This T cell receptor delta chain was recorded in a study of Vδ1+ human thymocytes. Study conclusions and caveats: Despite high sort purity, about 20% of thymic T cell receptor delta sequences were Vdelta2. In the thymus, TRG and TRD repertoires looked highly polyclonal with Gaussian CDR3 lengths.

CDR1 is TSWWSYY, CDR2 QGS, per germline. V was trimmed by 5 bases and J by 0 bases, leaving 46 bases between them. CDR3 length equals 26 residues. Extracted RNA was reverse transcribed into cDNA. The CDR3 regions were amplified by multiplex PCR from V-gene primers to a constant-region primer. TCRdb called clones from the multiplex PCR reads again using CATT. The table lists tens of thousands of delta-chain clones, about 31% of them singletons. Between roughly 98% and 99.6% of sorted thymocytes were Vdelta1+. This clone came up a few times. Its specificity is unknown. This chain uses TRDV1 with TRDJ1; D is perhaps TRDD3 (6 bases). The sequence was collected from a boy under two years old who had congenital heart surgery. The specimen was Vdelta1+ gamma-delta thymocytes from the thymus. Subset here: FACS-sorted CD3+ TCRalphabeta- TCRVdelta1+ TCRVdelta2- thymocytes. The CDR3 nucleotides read TGTGCTCTTGGGATACCGGCTGGGGTTCCAAATTCCGGGCGAAATTGGGAAGGTCCGTACACCGATAAACTCATCTTT. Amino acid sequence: CALGIPAGVPNSGRNWEGPYTDKLIF.